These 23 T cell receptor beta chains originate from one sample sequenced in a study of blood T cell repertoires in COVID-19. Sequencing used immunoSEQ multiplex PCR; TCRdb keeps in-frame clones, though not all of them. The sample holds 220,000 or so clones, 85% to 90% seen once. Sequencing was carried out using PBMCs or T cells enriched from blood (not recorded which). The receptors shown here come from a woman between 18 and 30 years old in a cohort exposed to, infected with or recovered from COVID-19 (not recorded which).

CDR3 coding DNA: TGTGCCAGCAGCCAAGATCATTCGGTCCCAGGGGCCTACAATGAGCAGTTCTTC. Translated: CASSQDHSVPGAYNEQFF. This chain connects TRBV4-2 to TRBJ2-1, with D tentatively TRBD1 (6 bases). This CDR3 has 18 amino acids. V was trimmed by 0 bases and J by 2 bases, leaving 17 bases between them. Germline assignment: CDR1 LGHNA and CDR2 YNFKEQ.

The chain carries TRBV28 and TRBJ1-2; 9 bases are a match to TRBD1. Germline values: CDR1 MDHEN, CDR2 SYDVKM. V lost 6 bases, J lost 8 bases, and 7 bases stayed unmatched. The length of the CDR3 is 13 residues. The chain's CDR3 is CASREQGALGYTF. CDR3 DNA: TGTGCCAGCAGAGAACAGGGGGCGCTGGGCTACACCTTC.

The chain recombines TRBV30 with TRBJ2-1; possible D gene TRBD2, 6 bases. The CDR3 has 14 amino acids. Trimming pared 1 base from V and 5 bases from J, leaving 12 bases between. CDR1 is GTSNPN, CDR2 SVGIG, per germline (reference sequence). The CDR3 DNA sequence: TGTGCCTGGAGTGGGCTAGCGCCTCACAATGAGCAGTTCTTC. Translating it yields CAWSGLAPHNEQFF.

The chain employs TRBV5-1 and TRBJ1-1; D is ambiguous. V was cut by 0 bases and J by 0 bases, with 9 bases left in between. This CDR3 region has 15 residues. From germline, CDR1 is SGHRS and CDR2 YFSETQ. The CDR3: CASSLGYELNTEAFF. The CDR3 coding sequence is TGCGCCAGCAGCTTGGGTTACGAGTTGAACACTGAAGCTTTCTTT.

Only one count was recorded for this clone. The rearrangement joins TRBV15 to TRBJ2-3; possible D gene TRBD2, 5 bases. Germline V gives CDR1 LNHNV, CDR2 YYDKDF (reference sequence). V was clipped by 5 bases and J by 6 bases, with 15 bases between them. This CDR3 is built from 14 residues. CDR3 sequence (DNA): TGTGCCACCAGCGAGGGATTGTTTCCGGATACGCAGTATTTT. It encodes CATSEGLFPDTQYF.

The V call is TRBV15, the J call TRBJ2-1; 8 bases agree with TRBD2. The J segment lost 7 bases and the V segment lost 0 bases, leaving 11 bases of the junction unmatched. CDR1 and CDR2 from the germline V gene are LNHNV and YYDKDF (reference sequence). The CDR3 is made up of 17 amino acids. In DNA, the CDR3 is TGTGCCACCAGCAGAGATCATGAGCGGGAGAGGTGGAATGAGCAGTTCTTC. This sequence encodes CATSRDHERERWNEQFF.

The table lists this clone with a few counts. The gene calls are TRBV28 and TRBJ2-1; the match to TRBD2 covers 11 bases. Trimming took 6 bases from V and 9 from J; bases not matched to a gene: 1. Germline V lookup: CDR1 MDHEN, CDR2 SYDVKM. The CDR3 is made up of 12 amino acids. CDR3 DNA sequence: TGTGCCAGCAGCGGGACTAGCGGTGAGCAGTTCTTC. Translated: CASSGTSGEQFF.

DNA for the CDR3: TGCGCCAGCGCAAGTTTTATCGGGGATAATTCACCCCTCCACTTT. It codes for CASASFIGDNSPLHF. V and J are TRBV5-1 and TRBJ1-6, with D hard to call. Germline V lookup: CDR1 SGHRS, CDR2 YFSETQ. The V and J ends lost 7 bases and 5 bases respectively, with 16 bases between them. This CDR3 has 15 residues.

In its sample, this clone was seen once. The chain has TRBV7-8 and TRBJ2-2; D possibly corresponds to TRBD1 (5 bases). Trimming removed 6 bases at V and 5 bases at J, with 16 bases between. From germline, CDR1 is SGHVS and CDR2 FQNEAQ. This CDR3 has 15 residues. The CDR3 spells CASSKRGTATGELFF. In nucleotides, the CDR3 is TGTGCCAGCAGTAAAAGGGGTACAGCTACCGGGGAGCTGTTTTTT.

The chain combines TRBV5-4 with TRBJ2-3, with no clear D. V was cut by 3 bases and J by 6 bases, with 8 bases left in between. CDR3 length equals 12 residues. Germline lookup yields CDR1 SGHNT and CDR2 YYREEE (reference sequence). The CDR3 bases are TGTGCCAGCAGCTCAAACTCCGATACGCAGTATTTT. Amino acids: CASSSNSDTQYF.

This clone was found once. CDR3 sequence: CASSSRTGNSNQPQHF. The DNA of the CDR3 is TGTGCCAGCAGCTCCCGGACAGGAAATAGCAATCAGCCCCAGCATTTT. The rearrangement links TRBV9 to TRBJ1-5; 7 nucleotides align to TRBD1. J lost 0 bases, V lost 4 bases, and 7 bases had no gene match. The CDR3 is made up of 16 amino acids. Germline CDR1 and CDR2: SGDLS and YYNGEE.

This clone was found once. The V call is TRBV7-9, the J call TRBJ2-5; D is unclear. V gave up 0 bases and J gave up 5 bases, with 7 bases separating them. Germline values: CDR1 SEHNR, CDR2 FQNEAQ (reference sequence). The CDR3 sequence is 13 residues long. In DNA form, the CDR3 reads TGTGCCAGCAGCTTAGCAGCGAGGGAGACCCAGTACTTC. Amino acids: CASSLAARETQYF.

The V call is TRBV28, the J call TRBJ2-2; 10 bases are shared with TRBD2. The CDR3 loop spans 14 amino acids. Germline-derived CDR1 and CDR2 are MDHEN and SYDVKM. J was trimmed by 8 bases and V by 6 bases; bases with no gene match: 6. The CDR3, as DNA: TGTGCCAGCAGGGCTAGCGGGAGTTCGGGGGAGCTGTTTTTT. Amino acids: CASRASGSSGELFF.

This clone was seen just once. CDR3 protein: CASSLAGQGAYEQYF. The CDR3 nucleotides are TGTGCCAGCAGCTTAGCGGGACAGGGGGCCTACGAGCAGTACTTC. The V call is TRBV7-9, the J call TRBJ2-7; 11 bases align to TRBD1. Unmatched junction bases numbered 0, after V lost 0 bases and J lost 2 bases. The germline V gene encodes CDR1 SEHNR and CDR2 FQNEAQ (reference sequence). The CDR3 sequence is 15 residues long. Based on the CDR3 plus reference TRBV7-9 and TRBJ2-7, the full variable domain is DTGVSQNPRHKITKRGQNVTFRCDPISEHNRLYWYRQTLGQGPEFLTYFQNEAQLEKSRLLSDRFSAERPKGSFSTLEIQRTEQGDSAMYLCASSLAGQGAYEQYFGPGTRLTVT.

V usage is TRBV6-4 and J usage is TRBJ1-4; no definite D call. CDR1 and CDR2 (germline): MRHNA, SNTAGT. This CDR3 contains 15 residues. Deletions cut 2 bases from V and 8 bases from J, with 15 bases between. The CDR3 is CASSDAEYRVEKLFF. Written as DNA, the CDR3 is TGTGCCAGCAGTGACGCGGAGTATCGCGTGGAAAAACTGTTTTTT.

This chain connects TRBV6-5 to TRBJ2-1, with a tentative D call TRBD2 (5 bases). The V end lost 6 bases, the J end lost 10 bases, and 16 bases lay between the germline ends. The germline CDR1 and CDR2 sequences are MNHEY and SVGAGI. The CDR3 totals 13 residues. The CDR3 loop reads CASRSRVRGEQFF. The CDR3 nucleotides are TGTGCCAGCAGGTCCCGGGTTAGAGGGGAGCAGTTCTTC.

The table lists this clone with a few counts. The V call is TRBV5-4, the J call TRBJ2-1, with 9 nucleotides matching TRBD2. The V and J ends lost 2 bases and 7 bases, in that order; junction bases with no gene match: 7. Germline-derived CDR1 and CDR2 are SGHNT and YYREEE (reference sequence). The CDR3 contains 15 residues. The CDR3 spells CASSLSRLAVNEQFF. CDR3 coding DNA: TGTGCCAGCAGCTTATCGAGACTAGCGGTGAATGAGCAGTTCTTC.

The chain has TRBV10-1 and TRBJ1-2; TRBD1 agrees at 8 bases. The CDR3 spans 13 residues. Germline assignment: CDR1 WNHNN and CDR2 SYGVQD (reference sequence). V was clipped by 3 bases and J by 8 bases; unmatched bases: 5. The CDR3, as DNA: TGCGCCAGCAGTGACCGGACAGGGAACGGCTACACCTTC. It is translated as CASSDRTGNGYTF.

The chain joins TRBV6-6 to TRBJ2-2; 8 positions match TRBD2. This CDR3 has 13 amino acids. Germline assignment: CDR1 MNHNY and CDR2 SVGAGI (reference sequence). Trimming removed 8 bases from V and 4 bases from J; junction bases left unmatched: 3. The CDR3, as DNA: TGTGCCAGCCTCGGGGGGGGCACCGGGGAGCTGTTTTTT. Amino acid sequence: CASLGGGTGELFF.

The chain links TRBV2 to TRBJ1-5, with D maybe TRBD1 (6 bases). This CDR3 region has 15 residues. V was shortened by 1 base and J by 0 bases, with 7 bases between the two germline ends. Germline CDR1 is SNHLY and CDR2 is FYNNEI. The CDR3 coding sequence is TGTGCCAGCAGTGAAGGGACAGCTAGCAATCAGCCCCAGCATTTT. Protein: CASSEGTASNQPQHF.

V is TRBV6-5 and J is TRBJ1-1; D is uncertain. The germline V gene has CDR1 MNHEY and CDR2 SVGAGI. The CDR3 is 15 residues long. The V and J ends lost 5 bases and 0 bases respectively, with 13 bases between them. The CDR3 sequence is CASSPLGSVNTEAFF. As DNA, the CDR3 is TGTGCCAGCAGTCCACTCGGGTCGGTGAACACTGAAGCTTTCTTT.

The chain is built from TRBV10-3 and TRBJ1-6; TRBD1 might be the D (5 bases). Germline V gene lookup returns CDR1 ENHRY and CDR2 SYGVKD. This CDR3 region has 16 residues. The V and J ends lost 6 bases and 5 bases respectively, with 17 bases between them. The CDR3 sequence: CAIRASWGEDNSPLHF. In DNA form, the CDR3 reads TGTGCCATCAGGGCCTCCTGGGGGGAGGATAATTCACCCCTCCACTTT.

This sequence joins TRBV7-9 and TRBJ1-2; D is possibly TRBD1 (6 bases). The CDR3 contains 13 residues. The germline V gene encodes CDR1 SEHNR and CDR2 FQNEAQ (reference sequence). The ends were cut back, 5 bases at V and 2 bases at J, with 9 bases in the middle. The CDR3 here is CASSRTDNYGYTF. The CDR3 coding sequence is TGTGCCAGCAGCAGGACAGACAACTATGGCTACACCTTC.